The 8 T cell receptor beta chains listed next were all sequenced from one sample in a study of cytomegalovirus exposure and HLA in healthy donors. With 60 Vbeta and 13 Jbeta primers, the PCR was carried out. Libraries were prepared by immunoSEQ multiplex PCR; TCRdb keeps only in-frame clonotypes and omits some of them. The table includes about 97,000 clones, 9.4% detected once. The sequenced material came from PBMCs. Source of these receptors: a man in his fifties in good health and CMV-seropositive.

The chain carries TRBV7-2 and TRBJ2-2; D is possibly TRBD1 (5 bases). The germline V gene encodes CDR1 SGHTA and CDR2 FQGNSA. The CDR3 covers 17 residues. V was trimmed by 3 bases and J by 0 bases, leaving 14 bases between them. CDR3 sequence (DNA): TGTGCCAGCAGCTTTCCGAGAGACAGTTCGAACACCGGGGAGCTGTTTTTT. This translates into CASSFPRDSSNTGELFF.

V usage is TRBV5-4 and J usage is TRBJ1-1, with D possibly TRBD1 on 5 matching bases. V was pared by 1 base and J by 0 bases, with 10 bases between. From germline, CDR1 is SGHNT and CDR2 YYREEE (reference sequence). CDR3 length: 15 amino acids. This chain's CDR3 is CASSLIGAMNTEAFF. The CDR3 nucleotides are TGTGCCAGCAGCTTGATAGGGGCCATGAACACTGAAGCTTTCTTT.

The rearrangement links TRBV2 to TRBJ2-1; 11 nucleotides align to TRBD2. With 6 bases clipped from V and 2 bases from J, the junction kept 6 bases outside the gene matches. The germline V gene has CDR1 SNHLY and CDR2 FYNNEI. CDR3 length: 16 residues. The CDR3 DNA is TGTGCCAGCAGGGGGACTAGCGGCTATACCTACAATGAGCAGTTCTTC. It codes for CASRGTSGYTYNEQFF.

The V and J genes are TRBV5-1 and TRBJ1-1, with a weak D call TRBD1 (6 bases). CDR1 and CDR2 from the germline V gene are SGHRS and YFSETQ. V was cut by 0 bases and J by 0 bases, with 9 bases left in between. The length of the CDR3 is 15 residues. CDR3 in amino acids: CASSLADRLNTEAFF. The CDR3 nucleotides are TGCGCCAGCAGCTTGGCCGACAGGTTGAACACTGAAGCTTTCTTT. The entire variable domain, with the rest obtained from reference TRBV5-1 and TRBJ1-1, is as follows: KAGVTQTPRYLIKTRGQQVTLSCSPISGHRSVSWYQQTPGQGLQFLFEYFSETQRNKGNFPGRFSGRQFSNSRSEMNVSTLELGDSALYLCASSLADRLNTEAFFGQGTRLTVV.

This clone was recorded a few times. The rearrangement uses TRBV7-9 and TRBJ2-7; TRBD1 is a possible D gene (5 bases). Germline loops: CDR1 SEHNR, CDR2 FQNEAQ (reference sequence). The CDR3 is made up of 14 amino acids. Deletions cut 5 bases from V and 0 bases from J, with 11 bases between. The CDR3 region is CASSPTGISYEQYF. CDR3 sequence (DNA): TGTGCCAGCAGCCCCACAGGAATCTCCTACGAGCAGTACTTC.

This chain joins TRBV30 and TRBJ2-7; D gene ambiguous. V was trimmed by 7 bases and J by 6 bases, leaving 13 bases between them. The germline V gene has CDR1 GTSNPN and CDR2 SVGIG (reference sequence). The CDR3 length is 11 residues. CDR3 DNA: TGTGCCTCGGGTCCCCTGGCCGAGCAGTACTTC. It encodes CASGPLAEQYF.

The chain recombines TRBV7-9 with TRBJ2-1; TRBD2 matches at 7 bases. This CDR3 region has 14 residues. V was pared by 1 base and J by 10 bases, with 7 bases of the junction left unmatched. Germline assignment: CDR1 SEHNR and CDR2 FQNEAQ (reference sequence). The CDR3 is CASSLVPLAEEQFF. In nucleotides, the CDR3 is TGTGCCAGCAGCTTAGTCCCGCTAGCGGAAGAGCAGTTCTTC.

This clone showed up many times. The CDR3 loop is CASTQRKSNTGELFF. For the CDR3, the DNA is TGTGCCAGCACCCAGCGGAAATCGAACACCGGGGAGCTGTTTTTT. The rearrangement joins TRBV5-5 to TRBJ2-2, with D possibly matching TRBD2 (5 bases). The length of the CDR3 is 15 residues. Germline assignment: CDR1 SGHKS and CDR2 YYEKEE (reference sequence). V gave up 6 bases and J gave up 0 bases, with 12 bases separating them.